This T cell receptor beta chain is from a study of human thymus T cells. Study-level findings and limits: The related literature has documented a marked overlap of thymic repertoires among unrelated individuals. The authors found apparently biased V and J gene usage in thymic and blood repertoires.

The assay was immunoSEQ multiplex PCR, and TCRdb's table has in-frame clones only and misses some. This repertoire shows roughly 120,000 clones, around 94% found once; its top ten account for 0.02% to 0.03%. The study used thymus tissue resected during corrective heart surgery. Remarks on this clone: The antigen remains unidentified.

V was cut by 5 bases and J by 5 bases, with 16 bases left in between. The CDR3 runs 16 residues. Germline V gene data show CDR1 as MDHEN and CDR2 as SYDVKM. The sample consisted of thymus tissue. The TCR sequence derives from a boy less than two years old with a congenital heart defect but otherwise immunologically healthy. The V gene is TRBV28, the J gene TRBJ1-6, with D perhaps TRBD1 (5 bases). The CDR3: CASSRRDSYHNSPLHF. The CDR3 DNA follows: TGTGCCAGCAGTCGACGCGACAGCTACCATAATTCACCCCTCCACTTT.